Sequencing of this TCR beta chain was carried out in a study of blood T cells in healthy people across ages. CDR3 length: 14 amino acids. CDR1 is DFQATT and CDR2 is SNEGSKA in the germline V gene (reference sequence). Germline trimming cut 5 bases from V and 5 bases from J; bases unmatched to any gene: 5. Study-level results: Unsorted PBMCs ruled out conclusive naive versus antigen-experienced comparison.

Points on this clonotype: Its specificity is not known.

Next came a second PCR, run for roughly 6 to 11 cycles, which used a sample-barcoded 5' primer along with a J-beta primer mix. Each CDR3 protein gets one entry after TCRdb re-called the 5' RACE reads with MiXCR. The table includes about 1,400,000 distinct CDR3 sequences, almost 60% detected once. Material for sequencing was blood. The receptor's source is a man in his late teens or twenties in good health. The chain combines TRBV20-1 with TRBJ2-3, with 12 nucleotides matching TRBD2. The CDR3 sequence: CSAEASGREDTQYF. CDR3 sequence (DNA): TGCAGTGCTGAAGCTAGCGGGAGGGAAGATACGCAGTATTTT.